This T cell receptor beta chain was observed in a study of cytomegalovirus exposure and HLA in healthy donors. Study observations and caveats: Reportedly, cytomegalovirus status was diagnosed with high sensitivity and specificity. Across donors, most TCRs were seen rarely, yet some public ones were widespread.

The germline CDR1 and CDR2 sequences are MNHNY and SVGAGI (reference sequence). The CDR3 has 13 residues. Turning to this clone: Its matching antigen is unknown. Sequence at one end of the junction differs from germline and may be a read error.

Measured with immunoSEQ multiplex PCR; TCRdb has only the in-frame clones, and not every one. The sample has hundreds of thousands of clones; 75% to 90% are singletons. The specimen sequenced was PBMCs. The TCR was taken from a woman in her 30s in good health and CMV-seropositive. The chain is built from TRBV6-6 and TRBJ1-1, with unresolved D. CDR3 in DNA: TGTGCCAGCATTTACACCGGGAGTGCCCCCGCTTTCTTT. Translated, it gives CASIYTGSAPAFF.